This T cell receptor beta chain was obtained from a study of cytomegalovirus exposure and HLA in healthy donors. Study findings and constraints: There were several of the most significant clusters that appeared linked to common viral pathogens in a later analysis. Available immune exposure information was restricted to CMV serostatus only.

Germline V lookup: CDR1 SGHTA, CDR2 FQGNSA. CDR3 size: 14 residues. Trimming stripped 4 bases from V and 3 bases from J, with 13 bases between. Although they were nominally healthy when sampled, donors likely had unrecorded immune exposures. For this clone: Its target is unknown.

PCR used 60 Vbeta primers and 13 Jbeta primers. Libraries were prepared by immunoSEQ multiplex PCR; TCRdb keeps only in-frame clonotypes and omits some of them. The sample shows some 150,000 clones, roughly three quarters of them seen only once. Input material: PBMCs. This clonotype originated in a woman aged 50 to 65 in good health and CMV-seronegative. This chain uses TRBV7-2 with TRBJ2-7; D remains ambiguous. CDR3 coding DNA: TGTGCCAGCAGCTCCCGCGGCGGAGTCTACGAGCAGTACTTC. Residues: CASSSRGGVYEQYF.